Presented here are 28 T cell receptor beta chains from one specimen sequenced in a study of blood T cell repertoires in COVID-19. Sequencing was performed with immunoSEQ multiplex PCR; in TCRdb, only in-frame clones are kept and a portion is missing. This sample has 120,000 or so clones; over 75% occur once, and the top ten carry around 27%. The sample was peripheral blood. The receptors originated from a woman older than 75 with acute or convalescent COVID-19.

This clone has just a few counts. V and J are TRBV19 and TRBJ1-2; 11 bases line up with TRBD1. In germline, CDR1 is LNHDA, CDR2 SQIVND (reference sequence). Trimming cost V 5 bases and J 8 bases; bases outside gene matches: 4. The CDR3 extends over 13 amino acids. The CDR3 is CASSPDRGRGYTF. The CDR3 DNA reads as TGTGCCAGTAGTCCGGACAGGGGGCGAGGCTACACCTTC.

This clone was counted between two and nine times. The CDR3 sequence: CASSTGQGSGRGDTQYF. CDR3 in DNA: TGTGCCAGCTCAACGGGACAGGGGTCAGGTCGGGGAGATACGCAGTATTTT. This chain connects TRBV18 to TRBJ2-3; 10 bases are a match to TRBD1. There are 17 residues in the CDR3. Trimming removed 5 bases from V and 5 bases from J; junction bases left unmatched: 13. CDR1 is KGHSH, CDR2 LQKENI, per germline.

Comment on this clone: Other nucleotide sequences in the sample specify the same CDR3. V and J are TRBV28 and TRBJ1-2, with D tentatively TRBD1 (6 bases). The ends were cut back, 4 bases at V and 5 bases at J, with 11 bases in the middle. Germline CDR1 and CDR2: MDHEN and SYDVKM. This CDR3 has 13 amino acids. The CDR3 DNA sequence: TGTGCCAGCAGTTCACAGGGCTATTATGGCTACACCTTC. Residues: CASSSQGYYGYTF.

V and J are TRBV5-1 and TRBJ1-1; TRBD1 matches at 7 bases. The junction had 5 bases not matched to a gene; V was cut back by 3 bases and J by 3 bases. The CDR3 totals 14 residues. The germline gives CDR1 SGHRS, CDR2 YFSETQ. DNA for the CDR3: TGCGCCAGCAGCTACCAGGGGGAGGACACTGAAGCTTTCTTT. This translates into CASSYQGEDTEAFF.

This chain links TRBV7-9 with TRBJ1-2, with TRBD1 identical over 7 bases. The CDR3 contains 12 residues. CDR1 and CDR2 (germline): SEHNR, FQNEAQ (reference sequence). J was trimmed by 5 bases and V by 3 bases; bases with no gene match: 0. The CDR3 DNA is TGTGCCAGCAGCTTGGGACAGTATGGCTACACCTTC. Its protein product is CASSLGQYGYTF.

This clone occurred once. The chain uses TRBV2 and TRBJ1-5; perhaps TRBD1 as D (6 bases). The germline V gene encodes CDR1 SNHLY and CDR2 FYNNEI. The CDR3 extends over 17 amino acids. Between the trimmed V and J ends, which lost 7 bases and 0 bases, there was a span of 19 bases. CDR3 in amino acids: CASTGGPGDYSNQPQHF. Written as DNA, the CDR3 is TGTGCCAGCACCGGAGGGCCAGGGGACTATAGCAATCAGCCCCAGCATTTT.

J is TRBJ1-5 and V is TRBV9; D gene ambiguous. V lost 3 bases, J lost 0 bases, and 16 bases lay in between. Germline-derived CDR1 and CDR2 are SGDLS and YYNGEE. The CDR3 consists of 17 residues. DNA of the CDR3: TGTGCCAGCAGCGGTGGGCCCGGACTAACTAGCAATCAGCCCCAGCATTTT. It is translated as CASSGGPGLTSNQPQHF.

The genes are TRBV9 and TRBJ1-2, with D possibly being TRBD1 (6 bases). Deletions cut 2 bases from V and 2 bases from J, with 13 bases between. The CDR3 has 15 amino acids. Germline CDR1 SGDLS, CDR2 YYNGEE. The CDR3 here is CASSVWSGQNYGYTF. CDR3 nucleotide sequence: TGTGCCAGCAGCGTTTGGTCCGGACAGAACTATGGCTACACCTTC.

The chain has TRBV14 and TRBJ1-1, with D perhaps TRBD1 (5 bases). CDR1 and CDR2 (germline): SGHDN, FVKESK. The CDR3 loop spans 16 amino acids. Trimming left V 1 base short and J 0 bases short, with 12 bases between. In DNA, the CDR3 is TGTGCCAGCAGCCAAGTAGGGAGGACATTGAACACTGAAGCTTTCTTT. It specifies CASSQVGRTLNTEAFF.

The CDR3 sequence is CASSLIGDNSPLHF. CDR3 nucleotides: TGCGCCAGCAGCTTAATAGGGGATAATTCACCCCTCCACTTT. The chain joins TRBV5-1 to TRBJ1-6, with D perhaps TRBD1 (5 bases). The CDR3 length is 14 residues. Trimming shortened V by 2 bases and J by 5 bases, and 8 bases separated the two germline ends. Germline assignment: CDR1 SGHRS and CDR2 YFSETQ.

This chain joins TRBV21-1 and TRBJ1-5; TRBD1 is taken as the D call from the table, unchecked against the DNA. TRBV21-1 is given as a pseudogene. CDR3 length equals 16 residues. The CDR3, as DNA: TGTGCCAGCAGCAAAGCGTTGGGCGATAGCAATCAGCCCCAGCATTTT. It specifies CASSKALGDSNQPQHF.

This chain uses TRBV6-2 or TRBV6-3 with TRBJ1-1; perhaps TRBD1 as D (6 bases). The CDR3 spans 14 residues. The germline gives CDR1 MNHEY, CDR2 SVGEGT. The V end lost 5 bases, the J end lost 4 bases, and 14 bases lay between the germline ends. CDR3 sequence (DNA): TGTGCCAGCAGTCAACAGGGAGGGAGCACTGAAGCTTTCTTT. It codes for CASSQQGGSTEAFF.

V gene TRBV6-5 combines with J gene TRBJ1-5; TRBD1 is a possible D gene (6 bases). Trimming stripped 5 bases from V and 2 bases from J, with 10 bases between. The CDR3 spans 14 residues. Germline assignment: CDR1 MNHEY and CDR2 SVGAGI. The CDR3 nucleotides are TGTGCCAGCAGTCGACAGGATGGCAATCAGCCCCAGCATTTT. This encodes CASSRQDGNQPQHF.

This rearrangement joins TRBV7-9 to TRBJ1-2; D gene ambiguous. Germline V gene lookup returns CDR1 SEHNR and CDR2 FQNEAQ (reference sequence). The length of the CDR3 is 13 residues. Trimming left V 5 bases short and J 4 bases short, with 11 bases between. CDR3 sequence: CASSDIRSYGYTF. The CDR3 DNA follows: TGTGCCAGCAGCGACATTCGTTCCTATGGCTACACCTTC. Drawing the rest from reference TRBV7-9 and TRBJ1-2, the complete variable domain is DTGVSQNPRHKITKRGQNVTFRCDPISEHNRLYWYRQTLGQGPEFLTYFQNEAQLEKSRLLSDRFSAERPKGSFSTLEIQRTEQGDSAMYLCASSDIRSYGYTFGSGTRLTVV.

The V and J genes are TRBV6-5 and TRBJ1-6; 8 bases are a match to TRBD1. The CDR3 has 14 amino acids. Germline assignment: CDR1 MNHEY and CDR2 SVGAGI. The junction had 6 bases not matched to a gene; V was cut back by 7 bases and J by 7 bases. CDR3 sequence (DNA): TGTGCCAGCATTCCCCGGACAGGGAATTCACCCCTCCACTTT. It specifies CASIPRTGNSPLHF.

This clone has just a few counts. This chain connects TRBV5-1 to TRBJ1-1; the D is unclear. V was shortened by 5 bases and J by 2 bases, with 13 bases between the two germline ends. The CDR3 contains 14 residues. CDR1 SGHRS and CDR2 YFSETQ come from the germline V gene. The CDR3: CASRASGTNTEAFF. In DNA, the CDR3 is TGCGCCAGCAGGGCCTCGGGAACAAACACTGAAGCTTTCTTT.

This rearrangement joins TRBV10-3 to TRBJ2-3; 9 bases align to TRBD1. Trimming cost V 3 bases and J 6 bases; bases outside gene matches: 7. This CDR3 is built from 15 residues. CDR1 is ENHRY, CDR2 SYGVKD, per germline. The CDR3 loop is CAISDTGGTGDTQYF. The CDR3 coding sequence is TGTGCCATCAGTGATACAGGGGGCACTGGGGATACGCAGTATTTT.

The table lists this clone with a few counts. The chain is built from TRBV4-2 and TRBJ1-6; a weak D match, TRBD1 (5 bases). CDR1 is LGHNA and CDR2 is YNFKEQ in the germline V gene. Deletions cut 7 bases from V and 7 bases from J, with 17 bases between. The CDR3 runs 15 residues. This CDR3 is CASTAQGSGNSPLHF. Here the CDR3 DNA reads TGTGCCAGCACCGCTCAGGGTTCTGGGAATTCACCCCTCCACTTT.

As for this clone: The same CDR3 is also encoded by other DNA sequences in this sample. The chain combines TRBV12-3 or TRBV12-4 with TRBJ1-5; a weak D match, TRBD1 (5 bases). V shed 5 bases and J shed 2 bases, with 7 bases lying between them. The CDR3 totals 13 residues. The CDR3: CASSLTGNQPQHF. The CDR3 DNA reads as TGTGCCAGCAGTCTGACAGGCAATCAGCCCCAGCATTTT.

The V call is TRBV6-5, the J call TRBJ1-2; 9 nucleotides line up with TRBD1. The V and J ends lost 2 bases and 3 bases, in that order; junction bases with no gene match: 7. There are 16 residues in the CDR3. Germline CDR1 and CDR2: MNHEY and SVGAGI. CDR3 in amino acids: CASSYRSDRGYYGYTF. CDR3 DNA: TGTGCCAGCAGTTACCGATCGGACAGGGGCTACTATGGCTACACCTTC.

This sequence joins TRBV29-1 and TRBJ2-7, with 7 bases fitting TRBD1. The ends lost 6 bases at V and 5 bases at J; junction bases unmatched: 4. In germline, CDR1 is SQVTM, CDR2 ANQGSEA. The CDR3 spans 11 residues. The CDR3 protein is CSVQTGDEQYF. The CDR3 DNA sequence: TGCAGCGTACAAACAGGGGACGAGCAGTACTTC.

The chain combines TRBV24-1 with TRBJ1-2, with a weak D call TRBD1 (6 bases). V lost 3 bases to trimming and J lost 5 bases, with 12 bases between them. The CDR3 is 14 residues long. Germline assignment: CDR1 KGHDR and CDR2 SFDVKD. For the CDR3, the DNA is TGTGCCACCAGTGATGGCGGACAGAGTTATGGCTACACCTTC. This gives the protein CATSDGGQSYGYTF.

This chain connects TRBV29-1 to TRBJ2-5; D is ambiguous. The ends were cut back, 5 bases at V and 0 bases at J, with 16 bases in the middle. The germline gives CDR1 SQVTM, CDR2 ANQGSEA. The CDR3 covers 15 residues. DNA for the CDR3: TGCAGCGTTTGTAAAAGAGCCGCGTACCAAGAGACCCAGTACTTC. Residues: CSVCKRAAYQETQYF.

CDR3 residues: CASRPCRGPYEQYV. DNA of the CDR3: TGTGCAAGTCGCCCTTGCAGGGGGCCCTACGAGCAGTACGTC. V gene TRBV12-2 combines with J gene TRBJ2-7; the table's D call TRBD1 went unverified against the DNA. TRBV12-2 is described as a pseudogene. The CDR3 has 14 residues.

This clone has only a few counts. The V call is TRBV6-5, the J call TRBJ1-2, with 10 bases matching TRBD1. Looked up from germline, CDR1 is MNHEY and CDR2 is SVGAGI. The CDR3 length is 14 residues. Trimming at V came to 8 bases and at J to 2 bases, leaving 5 bases not matched to a gene. The CDR3 protein is CASRRDRGNYGYTF. The DNA of the CDR3 is TGTGCCAGCCGTAGGGACAGGGGAAACTATGGCTACACCTTC.

The V call is TRBV11-2, the J call TRBJ1-2; 7 bases line up with TRBD1. This CDR3 region has 15 residues. V trimming: 4 bases; J trimming: 6 bases; junction bases outside the gene matches: 11. In germline, CDR1 is SGHAT, CDR2 FQNNGV. The CDR3 DNA reads TGTGCCAGCAGCTATCAGATGACAGGGAGAGATGGCTACACCTTC. The encoded protein is CASSYQMTGRDGYTF.

The chain uses TRBV7-2 and TRBJ1-1, with D unclear. CDR1 and CDR2 (germline): SGHTA, FQGNSA. The CDR3 covers 15 residues. The V end lost 1 base, the J end lost 4 bases, and 13 bases lay between the germline ends. The CDR3 sequence is CASSLGGGLGTEAFF. In DNA form, the CDR3 reads TGTGCCAGCAGCTTAGGAGGCGGGCTTGGCACTGAAGCTTTCTTT.

This chain uses TRBV2 with TRBJ1-2; D is uncertain. CDR1 and CDR2 from the germline V gene are SNHLY and FYNNEI. The CDR3 loop spans 13 amino acids. V gave up 1 base and J gave up 8 bases, with 11 bases separating them. This CDR3 is CASSEGGRGGYTF. The CDR3 bases are TGTGCCAGCAGTGAAGGTGGCAGAGGCGGCTACACCTTC.